What follows describes a single TCR beta chain. The antigen is unknown. Clones were sequenced by immunoSEQ multiplex PCR, and TCRdb holds only the in-frame ones, with some missing. The sample has 110,000 or so clones, 86% seen once; the top ten hold roughly 15%. This sample is part of a study of T cell responses to AZD1222 COVID-19 vaccine. Germline loops: CDR1 LNHDA, CDR2 SQIVND (reference sequence). With 4 bases clipped from V and 2 bases from J, the junction kept 8 bases outside the gene matches. The CDR3 length is 16 residues. Study-wide results and caveats: A mostly white British donor set with more females was recruited, and clonal diversity was possibly underestimated. Among spike-specific TCRs, nearly half reportedly target unmutated variant regions. AZD1222 recipients seropositive at baseline numbered only five to seven.

The sequence came from an adult who received the AZD1222 COVID-19 vaccine. The chain is built from TRBV19 and TRBJ2-7; 10 bases map to TRBD1. This specimen was peripheral blood, taken 28 days after the second AZD1222 dose. CDR3 DNA: TGTGCCAGTAGTAGGGTCCCCGGGACAGGGGCCTACGAGCAGTACTTC. Translating it yields CASSRVPGTGAYEQYF.